This TCR beta chain was captured by sequencing in a study of T cells in Graves' hyperthyroidism and ophthalmopathy. Looking at the study overall: Peripheral blood specimens were obtained at initial diagnosis, prior to any treatment.

Amplification targeted TCR beta CDR3 regions from RNA transcripts. An initial round of RT-PCR targeting the TCR CDR3 relied on the HTBI primer set. A single record per CDR3 protein comes from TCRdb applying MiXCR to the multiplex PCR reads. The repertoire holds approximately 720,000 distinct CDR3 sequences, approximately 18% seen once, with 16% in the top ten. With V trimmed by 5 bases and J by 5 bases, 9 bases remained unmatched. The CDR3 has 17 amino acids. Germline CDR1 and CDR2: SGHVS and FQNEAQ. This sequence originates from a woman aged 50 to 60 with Graves' hyperthyroidism that later progressed to Graves' ophthalmopathy. This chain links TRBV7-8 with TRBJ2-2; 12 bases line up with TRBD2. Material for sequencing was blood. The CDR3 loop is CASSRTRTSGETGELFF. CDR3 nucleotide sequence: TGTGCCAGCAGCCGAACCAGGACTAGCGGGGAGACCGGGGAGCTGTTTTTT.